The 4 T cell receptor beta chains listed next were all sequenced from one sample in a study of T cell responses to AZD1222 COVID-19 vaccine. Assay: immunoSEQ multiplex PCR; the TCRdb copy retains only in-frame clones and omits some. This sample carries more than 110,000 clones, roughly 90% of them seen once, and the ten largest clones take roughly 3.1%. This sample comprised peripheral blood, obtained on day 0 of AZD1222 vaccination. The receptors shown here come from an adult in good health.

V and J are TRBV19 and TRBJ1-1; unclear D gene. Germline V CDR1 and CDR2: LNHDA, SQIVND (reference sequence). The V and J ends lost 8 bases and 6 bases respectively, with 7 bases between them. This CDR3 region has 10 residues. The CDR3 region has the DNA TGTGCCAGTTTTAGCGCTGAAGCTTTCTTT. Its translation is CASFSAEAFF.

This rearrangement joins TRBV5-6 to TRBJ2-7; D is undetermined. Germline V CDR1 and CDR2: SGHDT, YYEEEE. V lost 2 bases and J lost 2, with 14 bases in between. This CDR3 contains 15 residues. CDR3 amino acids: CASSLLPAYTYEQYF. For the CDR3, the DNA is TGTGCCAGCAGCTTATTGCCGGCGTACACCTACGAGCAGTACTTC. Complete variable domain (other parts from reference TRBV5-6 and TRBJ2-7): DAGVTQSPTHLIKTRGQQVTLRCSPKSGHDTVSWYQQALGQGPQFIFQYYEEEERQRGNFPDRFSGHQFPNYSSELNVNALLLGDSALYLCASSLLPAYTYEQYFGPGTRLTVT.

The gene calls are TRBV18 and TRBJ1-5, with D tentatively TRBD1 (5 bases). Germline V CDR1 and CDR2: KGHSH, LQKENI. The length of the CDR3 is 16 residues. The V and J ends lost 3 bases and 2 bases respectively, with 14 bases between them. Here the CDR3 reads CASSPSGEGGNQPQHF. CDR3 DNA sequence: TGTGCCAGCTCACCTTCGGGGGAGGGCGGCAATCAGCCCCAGCATTTT.

This chain joins TRBV5-4 and TRBJ2-1, with a tentative D call TRBD1 (5 bases). The length of the CDR3 is 15 residues. Germline values: CDR1 SGHNT, CDR2 YYREEE (reference sequence). Trimming removed 3 bases from V and 2 bases from J, with 12 bases in between. The DNA for the CDR3 is TGTGCCAGCAGCTCGGCCGACAGCCCCTACAATGAGCAGTTCTTC. Residues: CASSSADSPYNEQFF.